These 8 T cell receptor beta chains share one sample of origin, sequenced in a study of patients and donors after allogeneic stem cell transplantation. TCRdb recomputed calls from the RT-PCR reads with MiXCR, one row per CDR3 protein. Among some 92,000 distinct CDR3 sequences listed, around 48% were seen once. Sequenced sample: blood, either unsorted or a sorted T cell fraction (not recorded which). All receptors derive from a human donor who was either an allogeneic HSCT recipient or a stem cell or donor lymphocyte infusion donor (not recorded which). It is not recorded whose cells these are; they may come from a transplant donor.

V and J are TRBV2 and TRBJ2-7; 9 bases map to TRBD1. J was trimmed by 5 bases and V by 6 bases; bases with no gene match: 8. Germline CDR1 reads SNHLY; CDR2 reads FYNNEI. The CDR3 length is 14 residues. CDR3 nucleotides: TGTGCCAGCAGGGCCGGGACAGGGATAGACGAGCAGTACTTC. Translation: CASRAGTGIDEQYF.

The chain joins TRBV25-1 to TRBJ1-1; D gene unclear. CDR1 is MGHDK and CDR2 is SYGVNS in the germline V gene. Trimming left V 4 bases short and J 1 base short, with 13 bases between. The CDR3 is made up of 15 amino acids. CDR3 DNA sequence: TGTGCCAGCAGTGGACCCCGCTTGGGGAACACTGAAGCTTTCTTT. Encoded protein: CASSGPRLGNTEAFF.

This clonotype was counted a few times. This rearrangement joins TRBV6-6 to TRBJ1-2; maybe TRBD1 (6 bases). Trimming removed 2 bases from V and 2 bases from J, with 12 bases in between. This CDR3 region has 15 residues. Germline V gives CDR1 MNHNY, CDR2 SVGAGI (reference sequence). CDR3 DNA: TGTGCCAGCAGTTACCGAATAACAGGGAACTATGGCTACACCTTC. Its protein product is CASSYRITGNYGYTF.

The V and J genes are TRBV5-1 and TRBJ1-1; 9 nucleotides align to TRBD1. The CDR3 extends over 15 amino acids. The V gene's germline CDR1 is SGHRS and CDR2 YFSETQ. J lost 5 bases, V lost 0 bases, and 5 bases had no gene match. The CDR3 nucleotides read TGCGCCAGCAGCTTGGACAGGGGGCTGGGTACTGAAGCTTTCTTT. This encodes CASSLDRGLGTEAFF.

This clonotype was picked up a small number of times. The chain joins TRBV6-5 to TRBJ1-5; 8 bases agree with TRBD1. The CDR3 is 15 residues long. Trimming cost V 6 bases and J 1 base; bases outside gene matches: 5. The germline V gene encodes CDR1 MNHEY and CDR2 SVGAGI. This CDR3 reads CASSTDRVSNQPQHF. The DNA for the CDR3 is TGTGCCAGCAGCACGGACAGGGTGAGCAATCAGCCCCAGCATTTT.

The gene calls are TRBV20-1 and TRBJ1-1, with D unclear. The V and J ends lost 5 bases and 1 base respectively, with 11 bases between them. The CDR3 consists of 13 residues. From germline, CDR1 is DFQATT and CDR2 SNEGSKA (reference sequence). Here the CDR3 DNA reads TGCAGTGCTGGTAGACGGACGAACACTGAAGCTTTCTTT. As protein: CSAGRRTNTEAFF.

This chain links TRBV28 with TRBJ2-5; 12 bases agree with TRBD2. V lost 5 bases to trimming and J lost 4 bases; unmatched junction nucleotides: 8. The germline gives CDR1 MDHEN, CDR2 SYDVKM. This CDR3 is 16 amino acids long. The CDR3 nucleotides are TGTGCCAGCAGTACAGCAACTAGCGGGAGGACAGAGACCCAGTACTTC. It yields the protein CASSTATSGRTETQYF. The whole variable domain, remainder taken from reference TRBV28 and TRBJ2-5, is DVKVTQSSRYLVKRTGEKVFLECVQDMDHENMFWYRQDPGLGLRLIYFSYDVKMKEKGDIPEGYSVSREKKERFSLILESASTNQTSMYLCASSTATSGRTETQYFGPGTRLLVL.

The V and J genes are TRBV12-3 or TRBV12-4 and TRBJ1-1, with 10 bases lining up with TRBD1. V gave up 9 bases and J gave up 4 bases; unmatched junction bases: 5. This CDR3 spans 13 amino acids. The CDR3 reads CASEDRGGTEAFF. In nucleotides, the CDR3 is TGTGCCAGTGAGGACAGGGGGGGCACTGAAGCTTTCTTT.